The present T cell receptor (beta chain) was sequenced within a study of Graves' ophthalmopathy and Graves' hyperthyroidism. V was clipped by 5 bases and J by 4 bases; unmatched bases: 7. This CDR3 comprises 15 residues. CDR1 and CDR2 (germline): SEHNR, FQNEAQ (reference sequence). Those donors who had ophthalmopathy presented with moderate-to-severe activity, a CAS of ≥3, a NOSPECS of ≥4 and a duration under 3 months. Ineligible for inclusion were patients with other autoimmune diseases, uncontrolled infections, pregnancy or lactation. Serum thyroxine and TRAb, along with clinical symptoms, thyroid ultrasound and orbital computed tomography, were what diagnosis relied on. The starting material, 10 ml of fresh peripheral blood, provided the PBMCs. The sequenced template was RNA, covering the TCR beta CDR3 region. The workflow started with a first-round RT-PCR run with HTBI primers and then moved on to a second-round multiplex PCR. Using its own MiXCR run on the multiplex PCR reads, TCRdb lists one record per CDR3 protein. The table records almost 750,000 distinct CDR3 sequences, approximately 40% of them present only once.

The chain links TRBV7-9 to TRBJ1-4; 7 positions match TRBD1. The sample taken for sequencing was peripheral blood. The TCR was taken from an adult man with Graves' ophthalmopathy. The CDR3 sequence: CASSGRDSFNEKLFF. CDR3 DNA: TGTGCCAGCAGCGGCCGGGACAGCTTTAATGAAAAACTGTTTTTT.